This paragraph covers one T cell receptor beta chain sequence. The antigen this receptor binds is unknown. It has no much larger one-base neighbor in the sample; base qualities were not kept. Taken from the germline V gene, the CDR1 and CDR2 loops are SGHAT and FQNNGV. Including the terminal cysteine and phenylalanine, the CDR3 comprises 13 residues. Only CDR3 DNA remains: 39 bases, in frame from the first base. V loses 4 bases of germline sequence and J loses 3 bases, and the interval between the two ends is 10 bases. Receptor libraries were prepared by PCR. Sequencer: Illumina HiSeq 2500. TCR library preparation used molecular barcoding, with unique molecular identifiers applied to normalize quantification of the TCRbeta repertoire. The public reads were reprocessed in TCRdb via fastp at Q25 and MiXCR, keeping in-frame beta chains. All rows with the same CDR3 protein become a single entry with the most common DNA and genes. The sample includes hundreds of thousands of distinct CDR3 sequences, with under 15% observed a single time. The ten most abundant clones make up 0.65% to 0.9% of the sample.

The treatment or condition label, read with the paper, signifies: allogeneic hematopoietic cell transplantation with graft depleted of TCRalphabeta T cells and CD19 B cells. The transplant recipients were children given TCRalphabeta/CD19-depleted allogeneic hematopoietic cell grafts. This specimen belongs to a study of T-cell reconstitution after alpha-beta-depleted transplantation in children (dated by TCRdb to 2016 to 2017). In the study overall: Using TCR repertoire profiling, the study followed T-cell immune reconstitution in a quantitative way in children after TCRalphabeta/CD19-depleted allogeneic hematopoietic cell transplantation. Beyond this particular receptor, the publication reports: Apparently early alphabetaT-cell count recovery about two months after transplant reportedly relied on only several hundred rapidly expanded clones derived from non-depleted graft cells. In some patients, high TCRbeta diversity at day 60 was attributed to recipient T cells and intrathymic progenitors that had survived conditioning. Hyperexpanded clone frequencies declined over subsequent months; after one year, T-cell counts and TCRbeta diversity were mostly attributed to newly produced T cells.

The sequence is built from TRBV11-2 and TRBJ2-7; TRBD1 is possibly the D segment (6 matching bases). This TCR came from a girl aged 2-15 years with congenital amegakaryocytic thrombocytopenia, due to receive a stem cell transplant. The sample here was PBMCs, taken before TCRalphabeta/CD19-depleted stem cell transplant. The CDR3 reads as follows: CASSYAQGYEQYF. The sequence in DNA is TGTGCCAGCAGCTATGCACAGGGCTACGAGCAGTACTTC. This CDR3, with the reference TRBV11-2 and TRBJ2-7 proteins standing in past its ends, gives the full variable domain EAGVAQSPRYKIIEKRQSVAFWCNPISGHATLYWYQQILGQGPKLLIQFQNNGVVDDSQLPKDRFSAERLKGVDSTLKIQPAKLEDSAVYLCASSYAQGYEQYFGPGTRLTVT.